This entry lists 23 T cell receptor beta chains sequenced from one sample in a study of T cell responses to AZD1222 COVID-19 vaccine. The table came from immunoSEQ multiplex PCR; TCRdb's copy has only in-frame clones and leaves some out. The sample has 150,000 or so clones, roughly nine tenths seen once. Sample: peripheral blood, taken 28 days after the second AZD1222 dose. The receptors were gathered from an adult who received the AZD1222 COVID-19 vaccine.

CDR3 loop: CASSEVDAGGFSGNTIYF. The CDR3 nucleotides read TGTGCCAGCAGTGAAGTGGACGCCGGGGGGTTCTCTGGAAACACCATATATTTT. V is TRBV6-1 and J is TRBJ1-3, with D possibly matching TRBD1 (5 bases). V lost 1 base to trimming and J lost 0 bases, with 16 bases between them. The CDR3 is made up of 18 amino acids. Germline V CDR1 and CDR2: MNHNS, SASEGT.

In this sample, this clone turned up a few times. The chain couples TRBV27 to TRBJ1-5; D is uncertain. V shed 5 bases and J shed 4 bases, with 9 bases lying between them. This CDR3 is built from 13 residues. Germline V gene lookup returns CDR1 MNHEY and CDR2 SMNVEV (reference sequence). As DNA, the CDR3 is TGTGCCAGCAGTCGGGGATTTAATCAGCCCCAGCATTTT. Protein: CASSRGFNQPQHF.

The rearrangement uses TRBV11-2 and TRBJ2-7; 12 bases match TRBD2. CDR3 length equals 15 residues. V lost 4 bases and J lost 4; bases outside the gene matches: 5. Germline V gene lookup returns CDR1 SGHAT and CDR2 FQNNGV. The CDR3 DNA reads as TGTGCCAGCAGCTCAAGACTAGCGGGGGAATACGAGCAGTACTTC. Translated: CASSSRLAGEYEQYF.

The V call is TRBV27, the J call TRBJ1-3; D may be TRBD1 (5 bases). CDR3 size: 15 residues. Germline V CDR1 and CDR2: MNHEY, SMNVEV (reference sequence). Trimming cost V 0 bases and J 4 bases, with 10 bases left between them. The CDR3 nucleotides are TGTGCCAGCAGTTTATCAGCCGGGGACGGAAACACCATATATTTT. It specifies CASSLSAGDGNTIYF.

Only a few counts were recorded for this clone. The CDR3 region is CASSGVGDREQFF. Here the CDR3 DNA reads TGTGCCAGCAGTGGGGTCGGGGACCGTGAGCAGTTCTTC. The chain has TRBV2 and TRBJ2-1; the D call may be TRBD1 or TRBD2 (5 bases each). Between the trimmed V and J ends, which lost 4 bases and 9 bases, there was a span of 13 bases. Per the germline V gene, CDR1 is SNHLY and CDR2 is FYNNEI. This CDR3 has 13 residues.

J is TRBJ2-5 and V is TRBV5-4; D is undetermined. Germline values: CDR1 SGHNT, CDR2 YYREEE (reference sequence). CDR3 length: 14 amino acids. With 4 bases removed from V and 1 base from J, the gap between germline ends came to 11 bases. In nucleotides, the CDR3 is TGTGCCAGCAGCCATTGGGCTTCCCAAGAGACCCAGTACTTC. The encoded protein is CASSHWASQETQYF.

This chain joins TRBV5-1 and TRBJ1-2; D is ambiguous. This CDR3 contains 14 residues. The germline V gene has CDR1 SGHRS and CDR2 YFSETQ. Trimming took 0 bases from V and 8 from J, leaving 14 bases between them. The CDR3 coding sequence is TGCGCCAGCAGCTTGGAACCCGCATCTACGGGCTACACCTTC. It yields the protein CASSLEPASTGYTF.

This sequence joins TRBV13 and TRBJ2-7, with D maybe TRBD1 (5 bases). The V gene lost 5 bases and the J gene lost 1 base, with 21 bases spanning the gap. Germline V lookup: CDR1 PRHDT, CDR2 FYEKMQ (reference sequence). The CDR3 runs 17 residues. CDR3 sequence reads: CASSIAHRREKSYEQYF. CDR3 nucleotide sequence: TGTGCCAGCAGCATTGCCCACAGGAGAGAAAAATCCTACGAGCAGTACTTC.

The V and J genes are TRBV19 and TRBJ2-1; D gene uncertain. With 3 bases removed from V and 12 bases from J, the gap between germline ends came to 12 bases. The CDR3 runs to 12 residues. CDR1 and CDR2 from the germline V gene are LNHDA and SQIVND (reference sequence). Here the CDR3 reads CASSMLESGQFF. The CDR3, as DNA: TGTGCCAGTAGTATGTTGGAGTCCGGGCAGTTCTTC.

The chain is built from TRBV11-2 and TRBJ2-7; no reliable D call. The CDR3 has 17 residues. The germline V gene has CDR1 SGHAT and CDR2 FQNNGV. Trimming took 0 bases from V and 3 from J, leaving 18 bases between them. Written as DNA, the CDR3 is TGTGCCAGCAGCTTAGATCTGTTTCCAGCGCCCATCTACGAGCAGTACTTC. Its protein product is CASSLDLFPAPIYEQYF.

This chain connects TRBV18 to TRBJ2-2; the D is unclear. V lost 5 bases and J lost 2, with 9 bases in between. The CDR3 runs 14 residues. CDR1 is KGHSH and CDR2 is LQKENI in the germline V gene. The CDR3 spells CASSFIDNTGELFF. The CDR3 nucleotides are TGTGCCAGCTCATTTATTGATAACACCGGGGAGCTGTTTTTT.

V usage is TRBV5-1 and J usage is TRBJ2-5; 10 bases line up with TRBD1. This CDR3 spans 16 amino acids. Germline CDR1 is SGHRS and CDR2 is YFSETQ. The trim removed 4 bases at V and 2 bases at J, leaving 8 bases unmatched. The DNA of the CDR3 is TGCGCCAGCAGCAGGGGACAGGGGCCCCTACAAGAGACCCAGTACTTC. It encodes CASSRGQGPLQETQYF.

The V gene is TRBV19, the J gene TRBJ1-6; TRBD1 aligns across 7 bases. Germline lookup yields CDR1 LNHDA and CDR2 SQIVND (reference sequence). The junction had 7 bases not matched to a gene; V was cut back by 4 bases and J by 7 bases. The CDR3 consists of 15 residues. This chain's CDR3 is CASSTRQGWNSPLHF. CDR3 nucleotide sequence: TGTGCCAGTAGTACAAGACAGGGCTGGAATTCACCCCTCCACTTT.

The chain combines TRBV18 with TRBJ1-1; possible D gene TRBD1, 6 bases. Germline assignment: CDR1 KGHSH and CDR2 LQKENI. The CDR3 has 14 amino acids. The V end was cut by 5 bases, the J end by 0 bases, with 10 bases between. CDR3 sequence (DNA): TGTGCCAGCTCAGCGGGGGGGCTGAACACTGAAGCTTTCTTT. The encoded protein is CASSAGGLNTEAFF.

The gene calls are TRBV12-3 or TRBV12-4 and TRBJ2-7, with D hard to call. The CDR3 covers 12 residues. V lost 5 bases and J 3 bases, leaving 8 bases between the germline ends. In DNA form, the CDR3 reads TGTGCCAGCAGTCCTCTCGGCTACGAGCAGTACTTC. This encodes CASSPLGYEQYF.

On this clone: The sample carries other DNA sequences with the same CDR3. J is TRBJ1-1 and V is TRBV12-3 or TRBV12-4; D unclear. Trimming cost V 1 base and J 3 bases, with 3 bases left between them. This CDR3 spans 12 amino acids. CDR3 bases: TGTGCCAGCAGTTTAGTAGACACTGAAGCTTTCTTT. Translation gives CASSLVDTEAFF.

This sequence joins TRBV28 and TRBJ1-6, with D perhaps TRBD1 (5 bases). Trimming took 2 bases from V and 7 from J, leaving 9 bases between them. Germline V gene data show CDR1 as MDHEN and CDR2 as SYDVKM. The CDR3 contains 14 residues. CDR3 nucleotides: TGTGCCAGCAGTTTAGGGGGAGTCAATTCACCCCTCCACTTT. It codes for CASSLGGVNSPLHF. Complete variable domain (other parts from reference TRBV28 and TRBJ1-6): DVKVTQSSRYLVKRTGEKVFLECVQDMDHENMFWYRQDPGLGLRLIYFSYDVKMKEKGDIPEGYSVSREKKERFSLILESASTNQTSMYLCASSLGGVNSPLHFGNGTRLTVT.

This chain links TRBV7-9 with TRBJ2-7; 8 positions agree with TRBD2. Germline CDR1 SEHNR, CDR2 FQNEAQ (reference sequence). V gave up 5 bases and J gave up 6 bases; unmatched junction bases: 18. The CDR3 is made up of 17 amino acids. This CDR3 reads CASSPPAGSGILGEQYF. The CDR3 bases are TGTGCCAGCAGCCCTCCCGCGGGTAGCGGGATTCTCGGCGAGCAGTACTTC.

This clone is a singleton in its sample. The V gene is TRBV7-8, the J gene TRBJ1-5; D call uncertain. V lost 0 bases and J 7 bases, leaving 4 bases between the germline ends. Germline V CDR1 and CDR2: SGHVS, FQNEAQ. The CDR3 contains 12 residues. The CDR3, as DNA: TGTGCCAGCAGCTTAGCTCAGCAGCCCCAGCATTTT. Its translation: CASSLAQQPQHF.

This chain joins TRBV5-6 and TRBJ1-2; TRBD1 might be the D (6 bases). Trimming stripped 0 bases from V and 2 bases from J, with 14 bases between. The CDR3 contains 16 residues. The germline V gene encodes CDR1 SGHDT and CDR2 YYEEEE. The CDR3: CASSLAGGAPNYGYTF. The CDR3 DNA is TGTGCCAGCAGCTTGGCCGGGGGGGCTCCCAACTATGGCTACACCTTC.

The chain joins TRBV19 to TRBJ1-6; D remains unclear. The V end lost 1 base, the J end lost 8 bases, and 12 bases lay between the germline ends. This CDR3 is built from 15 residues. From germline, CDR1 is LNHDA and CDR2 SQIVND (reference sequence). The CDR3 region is CASSIARDFHSPLHF. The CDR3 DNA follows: TGTGCCAGTAGTATAGCTCGAGACTTCCATTCACCCCTCCACTTT.

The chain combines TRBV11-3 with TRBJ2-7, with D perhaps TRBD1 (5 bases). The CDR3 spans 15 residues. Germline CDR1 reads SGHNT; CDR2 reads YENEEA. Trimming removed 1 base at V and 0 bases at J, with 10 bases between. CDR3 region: CASSLGQISSYEQYF. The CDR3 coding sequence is TGTGCCAGCAGCTTAGGACAGATTAGCTCCTACGAGCAGTACTTC.

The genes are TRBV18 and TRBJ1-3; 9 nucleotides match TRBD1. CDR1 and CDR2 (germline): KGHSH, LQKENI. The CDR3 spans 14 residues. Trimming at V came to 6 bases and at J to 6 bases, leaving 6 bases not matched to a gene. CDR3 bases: TGTGCCAGCTCCCGAACAGGGGGCGAAAACACCATATATTTT. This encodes CASSRTGGENTIYF.